This T cell receptor (beta chain) was retrieved from a study of T cells in Graves' hyperthyroidism and ophthalmopathy (dated by TCRdb to between 2018 and 2020). About the study as a whole: Peripheral blood was collected at initial diagnosis, before any treatment. TCR V-J signatures able to tell the groups apart were searched for in a discovery cohort of some 100 patients, of whom more than 40 had Graves' ophthalmopathy and roughly 59 had stable Graves' hyperthyroidism. Whether ophthalmopathy could be predicted prospectively was tested in an independent validation cohort made up of about 20 hyperthyroidism patients plus 17 patients who later progressed to ophthalmopathy. The 90 or so discovery patients were randomly split 7:3 into training and test sets. In addition, the study compared T-cell repertoires in thyroid tissue and in blood from roughly 6 Graves' hyperthyroidism patients. After blood sampling, hyperthyroidism patients were treated with methimazole at a starting dose of 30 mg daily, and ophthalmopathy patients were treated with high-dose intravenous methylprednisolone. The paper reports TCR Vbeta CDR3 sequencing of approximately 130 peripheral blood samples: under 45 ophthalmopathy, around 80 hyperthyroidism and around 17 progressor patients. Overall results and qualifications from the work: Most expanded thyroid clonotypes (frequency above 0.001) were also detected in blood, suggesting blood repertoires may reflect thyroid immune responses. A model built on a 13 V-J signature distinguished ophthalmopathy from stable hyperthyroidism, reaching around 87% sensitivity and under 84% specificity in cross-validation and 80%/75% in testing. Sample size was not statistically predetermined, and blinding of investigators to group allocation was not performed. During validation, the model predicted progression to ophthalmopathy a median of about 6.5 months ahead of onset, with approximately 71% sensitivity and around 72% specificity.

A distance of 16 bases separates the germline ends of V and J, which lose 8 bases and 2 bases respectively. Inclusive of the bounding cysteine and phenylalanine, the CDR3 is 14 residues long. The DNA shown is the 42-base CDR3, in frame from base 1. Via the germline V gene, CDR1 is MNHNS and CDR2 SASEGT. Ophthalmopathy patients had moderately to severely active disease, with a Clinical Activity Score of 3 or more, a NOSPECS grade of 4 or more, and a disease duration of less than 3 months. Patients with uncontrolled infections, other autoimmune diseases, pregnancy or lactation were excluded. Diagnoses were established on the basis of clinical symptoms, serum thyroxine and TRAb, thyroid ultrasound, and orbital computed tomography. PBMCs were isolated from more than 9 ml of fresh peripheral blood by Ficoll-Paque density gradient centrifugation. Total RNA was extracted with Trizol reagent, and quality was checked on an Agilent 2100 Bioanalyzer.

This clonotype was counted many times. Which antigen it targets is not known. No per-base quality is available; no much larger clone lies one base away. TCR beta CDR3 regions were amplified from RNA transcripts. The TCR CDR3 was subjected to a first round of RT-PCR using the HTBI primer set and the Qiagen OneStep RT-PCR kit. The libraries were constructed in a second round of multiplex PCR and then size-selected and purified. Sequencing of the libraries was done on an Illumina HiSeq2000 using paired-end 100 bp reads. The original methods were these. SOAPnuke was used to process the raw data, throwing out any read that contained adapters or uncalled bases, had a mean Phred below 15, or lacked an exact constant-primer or identifier match. High-quality paired reads were merged using COPE v1.2.5, and each unique nucleotide sequence was defined as a clonotype. MiTCR v1.1 was used to align clonotypes to the IMGT TRBV, TRBD and TRBJ reference segments. Analysis was restricted to V-J combinations with a frequency above 0.0001, which covered about 99% of repertoires. The TCS score was defined as F50 (clonal expansion) divided by E x V (chaos), with BLOSUM62-based TCRdist calculated between CDR3 peptides within each V-J. Welch's t-statistics and random forest reduced around 550 V-J features to around 14, which were used in a naive Bayes classifier (R e1071). TCRdb took the public reads, trimmed them with fastp at Q25, ran MiXCR for clone calling and kept in-frame beta chains. Every entry covers one CDR3 protein and lists the most common genes and DNA from its rows. These V and J calls are TCRdb output, not the study's own analysis. The sample data list hundreds of thousands of distinct CDR3 sequences, and 20% of these were observed just once. Under 35% of the sample belongs to the ten largest clones.

The sequence is built from TRBV6-1 and TRBJ2-7, with the D gene not confidently named. Sequenced sample: blood. The sequence came from a young man with Graves' ophthalmopathy. The CDR3 in this case is CASQPRLDTYEQYF. At the DNA level, the sequence is TGTGCCAGCCAGCCTAGGCTCGATACCTACGAGCAGTACTTC.